This TCR beta chain appears in the sequencing data of a study of regulatory T cells in long-lasting Graves disease (dated by TCRdb to the early 2020s). About the full investigation: Antithyroid drugs had been taken for less than 3 months by newly diagnosed Graves' disease patients. A total of around 33 samples were covered by TCR sequencing, comprising around 13 persistent and around 20 newly diagnosed Graves' disease patients. Patients with persistent Graves' disease were compared with patients with newly diagnosed Graves' disease using TCR sequencing and RNA sequencing of peripheral blood. The study was registered as a clinical trial and conducted in China.

The protocol used for the library was multiplex PCR. The listed sequencing device is Illumina HiSeq 4000. To build TCR beta libraries, CDR3 regions were amplified by Arm-PCR using iRepertoire HTBI primers. Before sequencing, the PCR products went through gel purification. The paper's processing steps were these. Gene usage analysis of CDR3 amino acid clonotypes used the 50 to 70 TRBV and more than 13 TRBJ segments found across samples. Filtered high-quality paired reads were merged into contigs using COPE and FqMerger. BLAST was used to align contigs to IMGT TRBV, TRBD and TRBJ reference genes, with CDR3 defined following IMGT. Clonotypes above 0.1% frequency were classified as highly expanded clones. Shannon entropy was used to measure repertoire diversity, and the Gini coefficient was used to measure V-J evenness. A clonotype was considered public if more than one individual shared it. In-frame beta chains were kept once TCRdb had trimmed the public reads at Q25 with fastp and called clones with MiXCR. Here each entry gathers all rows of one CDR3 protein and keeps the most common genes and DNA. These V and J calls rely on TCRdb rather than the paper's analysis. The sample table shows a few hundred thousand distinct CDR3 sequences, and 10% to 15% are seen once. In total, the top ten clones hold approximately 20% of the sample.

Paper-wide results and their limitations: Persistent Graves' disease patients showed lower TCR Shannon entropy and fewer highly expanded clones than newly diagnosed patients, suggesting clonal expansion. Patients with persistent disease shared more public clonotypes (under 3,000) than newly diagnosed patients did (around 980). TRBV28, TRBJ1-2 and TRBJ2-5 were preferentially used in persistent disease, while TRBV20-1 and TRBJ2-1 were favored in newly diagnosed disease. Sequencing and analysis were limited to the TCR beta chain. As a limitation, the authors acknowledged that the small sample size may reduce accuracy. Only peripheral blood was studied, because thyroid tissue, the primary lesion, was inaccessible.

This clonotype occurred many times. Its antigen is not yet known. No base-level quality is on record; no much larger clone is a single base apart. This specimen's time point label, per the study, means: newly diagnosed GD, antithyroid drugs for less than 3 months. For both TCR sequencing and RNA sequencing, RNA was extracted from PBMCs in TRIzol. The diagnosis of Graves' disease was made according to American Thyroid Association guidelines. Patients were recruited from an endocrinology department in Xi'an, China. Each patient gave 9 to 10 milliliters of peripheral blood, collected in an EDTA anticoagulant tube. PBMCs were isolated by Ficoll Paque Plus density gradient separation without further T cell sorting. An Agilent 2100 Bioanalyzer and agarose gel were used to assess RNA quality, and a NanoDrop 2000 was used to measure RNA concentration. The junction shows trimming of 1 base on V and 3 bases on J, plus 10 bases between the germline ends. The CDR3 has 15 amino acids, counting the end cysteine and phenylalanine. Solely the CDR3 DNA is kept, with 45 bases framed from the first base. CDR1 and CDR2 were assigned from the germline V gene (reference sequence) as LNHNV and YYDKDF.

This sample was shared with a second study, whose subject was T cells in Graves' hyperthyroidism and ophthalmopathy. Looking at the second paper: Graves' hyperthyroidism was defined as stable when no progression to ophthalmopathy occurred over 18 months of follow-up. The hyperthyroidism patients were between 18 and 65 years old and newly diagnosed, with a disease duration of less than 2 months. Exclusion was applied to patients with uncontrolled infections, other autoimmune diseases, pregnancy or lactation. Diagnoses were based on clinical symptoms, serum thyroxine and TRAb, thyroid ultrasound and orbital computed tomography. The TCR CDR3 was subjected to a first round of RT-PCR using the HTBI primer set and the Qiagen OneStep RT-PCR kit. Most expanded thyroid clonotypes (frequency above 0.001) were also detected in blood, a finding suggesting that blood repertoires may reflect thyroid immune responses. In cross-validation, a model built on a 13 V-J signature told ophthalmopathy apart from stable hyperthyroidism with approximately 90% sensitivity and roughly 83% specificity, and in testing the same model reached 80%/75%. During validation, the model predicted progression to ophthalmopathy a median of about 6.5 months ahead of onset, with roughly 65% sensitivity and 72.22% specificity. To identify TCR V-J signatures that set the groups apart, the researchers used a discovery cohort of about a hundred patients, made up of roughly 45 with Graves' ophthalmopathy and around 58 with stable Graves' hyperthyroidism. Prospective prediction of ophthalmopathy was tested in an independent validation cohort consisting of about 20 hyperthyroidism patients and approximately 16 patients who later progressed to ophthalmopathy. The 100 discovery patients were randomly split 7:3 into training and test sets. Thyroid tissue and blood T-cell repertoires from six Graves' hyperthyroidism patients were also compared in the study. After sampling, hyperthyroidism patients received methimazole starting at 30 mg daily, and ophthalmopathy patients received high-dose intravenous methylprednisolone. The libraries were constructed in a second round of multiplex PCR and then size-selected and purified. The libraries were sequenced on an Illumina HiSeq2000 using paired-end 100 bp reads. SOAPnuke was used to process the raw data, removing reads that contained adapters or uncalled bases, had a mean Phred below 15, or lacked an exact match to the constant primer or identifier. High-quality paired reads were merged with COPE v1.2.5, and unique nucleotide sequences were defined as clonotypes. MiTCR v1.1 was used to align clonotypes to the IMGT TRBV, TRBD and TRBJ reference segments. Only V-J combinations with frequency above 0.0001, covering 99% to 99.2% of repertoires, were analysed. A TCS score was defined as the ratio of F50 (clonal expansion) to E x V (chaos), with BLOSUM62-based TCRdist applied between CDR3 peptides within each V-J. Welch's t-statistics and random forest reduced 500 to 550 V-J features to about 12, which were used in a naive Bayes classifier (R e1071). No statistical method was used to set the sample size in advance, and investigators knew the group allocation. The paper reports TCR Vbeta CDR3 sequencing of approximately 130 peripheral blood samples: 43 ophthalmopathy, about 75 hyperthyroidism and around 17 progressor patients.

This specimen was peripheral blood mononuclear cells (PBMCs), taken at new diagnosis, from a patient treated with antithyroid drugs. The rearranged segments are TRBV15 and TRBJ1-5, with the D segment identity uncertain. The clonotype comes from a woman aged 18-29 years with Graves disease. Donor details come from another sample of the same person, matched by shared clones. The DNA sequence reads TGTGCCACCAGCAGAGTGGCAGACCTCAATCAGCCCCAGCATTTT. It codes for CATSRVADLNQPQHF.